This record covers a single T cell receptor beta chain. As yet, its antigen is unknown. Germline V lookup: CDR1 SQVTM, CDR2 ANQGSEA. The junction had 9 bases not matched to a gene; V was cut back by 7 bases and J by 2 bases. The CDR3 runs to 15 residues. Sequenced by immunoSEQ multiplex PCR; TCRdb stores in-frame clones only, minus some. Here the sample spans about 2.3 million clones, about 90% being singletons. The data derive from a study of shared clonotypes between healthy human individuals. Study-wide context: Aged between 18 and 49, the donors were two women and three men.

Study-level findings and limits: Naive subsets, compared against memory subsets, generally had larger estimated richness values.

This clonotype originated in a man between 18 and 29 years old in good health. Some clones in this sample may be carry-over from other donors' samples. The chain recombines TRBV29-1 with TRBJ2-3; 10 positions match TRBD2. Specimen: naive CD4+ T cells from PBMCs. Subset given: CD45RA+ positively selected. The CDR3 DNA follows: TGCAGCGCTAAAGGAGCGGGAGGGAACACAGATACGCAGTATTTT. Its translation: CSAKGAGGNTDTQYF.